The 13 T cell receptor beta chains below all came from one sample that was sequenced in a study of blood T cell repertoires in COVID-19. Clones were sequenced by immunoSEQ multiplex PCR, and TCRdb holds only the in-frame ones, with some missing. Of around 280,000 clones listed, roughly 90% are singletons. The sequenced material came from PBMCs or T cells enriched from blood (not recorded which). The receptors stem from a woman between 18 and 29 years old with acute COVID-19.

This chain joins TRBV7-9 and TRBJ2-1, with 9 bases matching TRBD2. Trimming removed 2 bases from V and 2 bases from J; junction bases left unmatched: 7. CDR3 length: 17 residues. CDR1 and CDR2 (germline): SEHNR, FQNEAQ (reference sequence). In DNA form, the CDR3 reads TGTGCCAGCAGCTTACGGACTAGCGCGTATGCCTACAATGAGCAGTTCTTC. Protein product: CASSLRTSAYAYNEQFF.

This clone showed up just once. The CDR3 loop reads CASSVVSGSARFTDTQYF. The CDR3 coding sequence is TGTGCCAGCAGCGTAGTTAGCGGGAGTGCTCGTTTCACAGATACGCAGTATTTT. V usage is TRBV9 and J usage is TRBJ2-3; 9 nucleotides line up with TRBD2. V was pared by 0 bases and J by 2 bases, with 10 bases of the junction left unmatched. The germline CDR1 and CDR2 sequences are SGDLS and YYNGEE. The CDR3 is 18 amino acids.

In its sample, this clone was seen a few times. In DNA, the CDR3 is TGTGCCAGCAGCCAAGTTCTGACAGGGGTTTATGGAAACACCATATATTTT. Protein: CASSQVLTGVYGNTIYF. The chain combines TRBV3-1 (or the pseudogene TRBV3-2) with TRBJ1-3; 8 bases fit TRBD1. The ends lost 1 base at V and 3 bases at J; junction bases unmatched: 8. CDR1 is LGHDT, CDR2 YNNKEL, per germline (reference sequence). The CDR3 is 17 residues long.

V usage is TRBV18 and J usage is TRBJ2-3; TRBD2 matches 7 bases. Trimming removed 3 bases from V and 0 bases from J; junction bases left unmatched: 6. CDR3 size: 16 residues. The germline CDR1 and CDR2 sequences are KGHSH and LQKENI. CDR3 loop: CASSPSAGPSTDTQYF. CDR3 in DNA: TGTGCCAGCTCACCGTCAGCGGGACCTAGCACAGATACGCAGTATTTT.

This sequence joins TRBV6-6 and TRBJ1-1, with 10 bases fitting TRBD1. CDR1 and CDR2 from the germline V gene are MNHNY and SVGAGI (reference sequence). Trimming at V came to 0 bases and at J to 4 bases, leaving 5 bases not matched to a gene. The CDR3 covers 16 residues. The CDR3 loop reads CASSYSTGGMATEAFF. CDR3 in DNA: TGTGCCAGCAGTTACTCGACAGGGGGCATGGCCACTGAAGCTTTCTTT.

The genes are TRBV5-5 and TRBJ1-3; TRBD1 might be the D (6 bases). This CDR3 comprises 15 residues. From germline, CDR1 is SGHKS and CDR2 YYEKEE (reference sequence). The ends were cut back, 3 bases at V and 0 bases at J, with 10 bases in the middle. As DNA, the CDR3 is TGTGCCAGCAGCTGGGACACCGCCTCTGGAAACACCATATATTTT. Its protein product is CASSWDTASGNTIYF.

In nucleotides, the CDR3 is TGTGCCAGCACCACGGACAACACAGATACGCAGTATTTT. It specifies CASTTDNTDTQYF. The J gene is TRBJ2-3, the V gene TRBV5-4; TRBD1 might be the D (5 bases). The CDR3 loop spans 13 amino acids. Germline CDR1 is SGHNT and CDR2 is YYREEE (reference sequence). V dropped 6 bases and J dropped 2 bases, with 10 bases sitting between them.

The V and J genes are TRBV30 and TRBJ2-5; a possible D gene is TRBD1 (6 bases). Germline-derived CDR1 and CDR2 are GTSNPN and SVGIG (reference sequence). The CDR3 is 13 residues long. V gave up 4 bases and J gave up 4 bases, with 13 bases separating them. DNA of the CDR3: TGTGCCTGGACCACAGGGAACAGAGAGACCCAGTACTTC. Translation gives CAWTTGNRETQYF.

This chain connects TRBV18 to TRBJ2-4; 11 bases agree with TRBD1. This CDR3 has 14 amino acids. After removal of 2 bases from V and 8 bases from J, the junction contained 2 bases not matched to a gene. Germline loops: CDR1 KGHSH, CDR2 LQKENI. The CDR3 here is CASSPGTGGDIQYF. Here the CDR3 DNA reads TGTGCCAGCTCACCAGGGACAGGGGGAGACATTCAGTACTTC.

This clone was recorded once. This chain connects TRBV4-2 to TRBJ2-1; weak D call: TRBD1 (5 bases). V lost 0 bases and J 6 bases, leaving 21 bases between the germline ends. The CDR3 is 18 residues long. In germline, CDR1 is LGHNA, CDR2 YNFKEQ. The chain's CDR3 is CASSQDAGLGSGANEQFF. Written as DNA, the CDR3 is TGTGCCAGCAGCCAAGACGCCGGATTGGGTAGTGGGGCCAATGAGCAGTTCTTC.

J is TRBJ1-1 and V is TRBV3-1 (or the pseudogene TRBV3-2); 7 positions agree with TRBD1. Per germline, CDR1 LGHDT and CDR2 YNNKEL (reference sequence). This CDR3 is built from 13 residues. V gave up 1 base and J gave up 6 bases; unmatched junction bases: 2. The CDR3 spells CASSQVDRAEAFF. CDR3 coding DNA: TGTGCCAGCAGCCAAGTTGACAGGGCTGAAGCTTTCTTT.

This sequence joins TRBV6-2 or TRBV6-3 and TRBJ2-1, with TRBD2 matching 12 bases. V trimming: 2 bases; J trimming: 0 bases; junction bases outside the gene matches: 14. The CDR3 has 21 residues. CDR1 is MNHEY, CDR2 SVGEGT, per germline. CDR3 in DNA: TGTGCCAGCAGTTACCGTAATGTGGGACTAGCGGGTTCTTACTCCTACAATGAGCAGTTCTTC. Residues: CASSYRNVGLAGSYSYNEQFF.

The rearrangement links TRBV29-1 to TRBJ2-5, with 11 bases that match TRBD2. In germline, CDR1 is SQVTM, CDR2 ANQGSEA. The V and J ends lost 0 bases and 5 bases, in that order; junction bases with no gene match: 8. CDR3 length: 16 residues. The CDR3 loop is CSVEEFSGRARETQYF. CDR3 DNA sequence: TGCAGCGTTGAAGAGTTTAGCGGGAGGGCCAGGGAGACCCAGTACTTC.